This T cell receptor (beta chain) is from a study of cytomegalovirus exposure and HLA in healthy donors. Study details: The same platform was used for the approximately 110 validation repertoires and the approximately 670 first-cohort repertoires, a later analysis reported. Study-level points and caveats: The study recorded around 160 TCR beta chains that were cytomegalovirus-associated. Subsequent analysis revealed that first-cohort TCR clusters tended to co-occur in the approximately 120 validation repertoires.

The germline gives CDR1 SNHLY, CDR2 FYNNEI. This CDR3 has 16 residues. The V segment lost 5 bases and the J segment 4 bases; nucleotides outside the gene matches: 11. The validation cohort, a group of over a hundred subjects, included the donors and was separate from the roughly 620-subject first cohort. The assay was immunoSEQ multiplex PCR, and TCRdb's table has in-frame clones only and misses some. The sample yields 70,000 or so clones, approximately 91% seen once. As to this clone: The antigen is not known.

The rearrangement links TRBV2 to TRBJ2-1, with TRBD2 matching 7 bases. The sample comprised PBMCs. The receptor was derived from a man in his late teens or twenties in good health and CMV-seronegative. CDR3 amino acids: CASSYTRRGVYNEQFF. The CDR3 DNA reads TGTGCCAGCAGTTACACCCGCCGGGGGGTATACAATGAGCAGTTCTTC.